This T cell receptor (beta chain) comes out of a study of blood T cells in healthy people across ages. The use of a sample-barcoded 5' primer and a J-beta primer mix characterized a second PCR of roughly 6 to 11 cycles. Each CDR3 protein gets one entry after TCRdb re-called the 5' RACE reads with MiXCR. The profile shows around 1,100,000 distinct CDR3 sequences, 35% to 40% of them singletons. This CDR3 contains 18 residues. V shed 2 bases and J 0 bases; nucleotides not matched to a gene: 8. CDR1 and CDR2 from the germline V gene are SGHTA and FQGNSA. The source of this sequence is a man aged 18-30 years in good health. The sequenced material came from blood. V and J are TRBV7-2 and TRBJ2-3; 10 bases agree with TRBD2. The CDR3 DNA is TGTGCCAGCAGCTTACGTACTAGCGGGGTGGGTAGCACAGATACGCAGTATTTT. It specifies CASSLRTSGVGSTDTQYF.